This T cell receptor beta chain emerged from a study of OX40 agonist ivuxolimab in advanced cancers. Broadly, across the study: The costimulatory receptor OX40 (CD134) was targeted by ivuxolimab, a fully human IgG2 agonistic monoclonal antibody. Intravenous ivuxolimab was administered to patients every 2 weeks at six dose levels: 0.01, 0.1, 0.3, 1.5, 3 and 10 mg/kg. Among the approximately 54 dose-escalation patients, roughly 20 had hepatocellular carcinoma, 15 or so melanoma, 9 renal cell carcinoma and 9 head and neck cancer. In the dose-escalation cohort, 70% to 85% of patients were male, and the mean age was approximately 60 years, with a range of roughly 20 to 85. Prior anti-PD-1, anti-PD-L1 or anti-CTLA-4 therapy was permitted, and approximately 39% of dose-escalation patients had received checkpoint inhibitors. Partial responses occurred in three dose-escalation patients: two with cutaneous melanoma and one with hepatocellular carcinoma. The purpose of peripheral TCRbeta sequencing was to test whether ivuxolimab changed TCR sequence diversity and led to clonal T-cell expansion. The paper covers the monotherapy dose-escalation part of the phase I ivuxolimab trial, which included N ≈ 57 patients.

Patients with autoimmune disease history or receiving systemic immunosuppression were excluded from the trial. In every dose cohort, peripheral blood was drawn for TCR sequencing at baseline, cycle 4 day 1, and cycle 7 day 1. The samples were taken from a phase I, first-in-human, multicenter, open-label dose-escalation trial of ivuxolimab. The trial enrolled adults with locally advanced or metastatic head and neck squamous cell, hepatocellular, melanoma or renal cell carcinoma. Before TCR sequencing, CD4+ and CD8+ T cells were separately sorted from peripheral blood. Genomic DNA was extracted from sorted cells for sequencing of the TCRbeta CDR3 region. TCRbeta CDR3 regions were sequenced using the immunoSEQ Assay. In its TCRdb copy, this immuneACCESS table keeps in-frame sequences only and misses some clones. Where compared with another copy, unresolved V genes explain less than half of these, and the others have no known cause. The table for this sample lists tens of thousands of clones; around 85% of them were counted only once. The ten most abundant clones make up about 4% of the sample.

As concerns this clone: The specificity of this receptor is unknown. No base quality values were provided; no much bigger clone lies one nucleotide off.

Taken from cysteine to phenylalanine, the CDR3 has 13 residues. Only CDR3 DNA is held: 39 bases, read in frame from base 1. The germline V gene gives CDR1 as MDHEN and CDR2 as SYDVKM. The V and J ends are trimmed by 7 bases and 2 bases, leaving 10 bases between them. Study-level results and caveats: Low levels of normalized T-cell clonal expansion were also seen in some nonresponding patients. On average, CD8+ T cells showed more expanded clones than CD4+ T cells after ivuxolimab. Clonal expansion of both CD4+ and CD8+ blood T cells was observed from baseline to week 6 at doses 0.1 to 3.0 mg/kg. Antigen specificity was not determined for the clonally expanded peripheral T cells. In the 0.1-3.0 mg/kg groups, partial responders had among the lowest normalized peripheral clonal expansion, particularly in CD8+ T cells.

The clonotype comes from an adult with an advanced solid tumor such as melanoma, head and neck, liver or kidney cancer. The sequence is built from TRBV28 and TRBJ2-3, with no confidently assigned D gene. The sequences come from CD4+ or CD8+ T cells sorted from blood, collected in a trial of the OX40 agonist ivuxolimab. For the CDR3, the sequence is CASTTGYTDTQYF. Here is the DNA: TGTGCCAGCACGACTGGGTACACAGATACGCAGTATTTT. Beyond the CDR3, the reference TRBV28 and TRBJ2-3 genes provide the residues; the full variable domain reads: DVKVTQSSRYLVKRTGEKVFLECVQDMDHENMFWYRQDPGLGLRLIYFSYDVKMKEKGDIPEGYSVSREKKERFSLILESASTNQTSMYLCASTTGYTDTQYFGPGTRLTVL.